This T cell receptor (beta chain) stems from a study of response to subunit inactivated influenza vaccine. Study-wide findings and caveats: Authors suggested few new T cells are recruited by each seasonal influenza vaccination.

TCRdb used MiXCR to reprocess the RT-PCR reads, holding one entry per CDR3 protein. Of over 300,000 distinct CDR3 sequences listed, 21% are singletons. Regarding this clonotype: Antigen unknown.

Germline loops: CDR1 SGHDN, CDR2 FVKESK. Between the trimmed V and J ends, which lost 3 bases and 6 bases, there was a span of 18 bases. The CDR3 is 16 amino acids. The chain recombines TRBV14 with TRBJ2-1, with D possibly TRBD2 on 6 matching bases. The sample was PBMCs from blood, taken about 20 months after vaccination. This TCR came from a man aged 50-75 years who received an inactivated influenza vaccine. CDR3 loop: CASSHGPYLAFNEQFF. In nucleotides, the CDR3 is TGTGCCAGCAGCCATGGACCCTATCTAGCGTTCAATGAGCAGTTCTTC.